This TCR beta chain is from a study of blood T cell repertoires in COVID-19. Study details: T cells, B-cell-depleted T cells, or PBMCs provided the cDNA or gDNA that served as material.

Assay used: immunoSEQ multiplex PCR; TCRdb lists only in-frame clones, some missing. The table includes some 150,000 clones, just under 90% detected once. After removal of 5 bases from V and 9 bases from J, the junction contained 13 bases not matched to a gene. Per the germline V gene, CDR1 is MNHEY and CDR2 is SMNVEV (reference sequence). The CDR3 has 16 residues. Input material: peripheral blood. This receptor was obtained from a woman aged 45-59 years with active or convalescent COVID-19. This chain joins TRBV27 and TRBJ1-2, with 12 bases fitting TRBD1. DNA of the CDR3: TGTGCCAGCAGTATCGGGACAGGGGGCGGGCTAAGGAGCTACACCTTC. This encodes CASSIGTGGGLRSYTF.